The 20 T cell receptor beta chains reported below all come from one sample, sequenced in a study of blood T cell repertoires in COVID-19. Method: immunoSEQ multiplex PCR; TCRdb's copy keeps in-frame clones and lacks some. Among approximately 50,000 clones listed, roughly 83% were seen once. Specimen: peripheral blood. Receptor source: a woman aged 80 or older with acute or convalescent COVID-19.

The J gene is TRBJ1-1, the V gene TRBV3-1 (or the pseudogene TRBV3-2); D unclear. The CDR3 extends over 13 amino acids. CDR1 LGHDT and CDR2 YNNKEL come from the germline V gene (reference sequence). V lost 0 bases to trimming and J lost 9 bases, with 11 bases between them. The CDR3 nucleotides are TGTGCCAGCAGCCAAGAAAGGAAACAGAAAGCTTTCTTT. This codes for CASSQERKQKAFF.

This clone has only one observation. The genes are TRBV19 and TRBJ2-3; D might be TRBD1 (6 bases). Per the germline V gene, CDR1 is LNHDA and CDR2 is SQIVND (reference sequence). This CDR3 spans 14 amino acids. The ends were cut back, 6 bases at V and 0 bases at J, with 10 bases in the middle. CDR3 protein: CASSPRGSTDTQYF. The CDR3 nucleotides are TGTGCCAGTAGCCCCAGGGGAAGCACAGATACGCAGTATTTT.

The V and J genes are TRBV5-1 and TRBJ1-6, with 8 nucleotides matching TRBD1. Germline V gene sequence: CDR1 SGHRS, CDR2 YFSETQ. The CDR3 consists of 15 residues. V trimming: 4 bases; J trimming: 6 bases; junction bases outside the gene matches: 6. In DNA, the CDR3 is TGCGCCAGCAGCCCCCGGGACAGGAGTAATTCACCCCTCCACTTT. This gives the protein CASSPRDRSNSPLHF. The full variable domain, in which reference TRBV5-1 and TRBJ1-6 provide the parts outside the CDR3, is KAGVTQTPRYLIKTRGQQVTLSCSPISGHRSVSWYQQTPGQGLQFLFEYFSETQRNKGNFPGRFSGRQFSNSRSEMNVSTLELGDSALYLCASSPRDRSNSPLHFGNGTRLTVT.

The gene calls are TRBV4-1 and TRBJ2-1; D is possibly TRBD2 (6 bases). With 0 bases removed from V and 5 bases from J, the gap between germline ends came to 14 bases. The germline V gene encodes CDR1 MGHRA and CDR2 YSYEKL. This CDR3 region has 16 residues. The CDR3 sequence: CASSQESALANNEQFF. For the CDR3, the DNA is TGCGCCAGCAGCCAAGAGAGTGCACTAGCCAACAATGAGCAGTTCTTC.

The J gene is TRBJ1-2, the V gene TRBV5-1, with D possibly being TRBD1 (5 bases). The germline CDR1 and CDR2 sequences are SGHRS and YFSETQ. The CDR3 contains 13 residues. The V gene lost 0 bases and the J gene lost 7 bases, with 10 bases spanning the gap. The CDR3 spells CASSLEGSSGYTF. The DNA of the CDR3 is TGCGCCAGCAGCTTGGAGGGGTCTTCTGGCTACACCTTC.

Here the CDR3 DNA reads TGTGCCAGCTCACCACGAATAGGGGATGAAAAACTGTTTTTT. Translation: CASSPRIGDEKLFF. The V call is TRBV18, the J call TRBJ1-4; weak D call: TRBD1 (5 bases). V was pared by 1 base and J by 6 bases, with 9 bases between. This CDR3 contains 14 residues. Germline-derived CDR1 and CDR2 are KGHSH and LQKENI.

This clone was counted only a few times. J is TRBJ1-6 and V is TRBV14; D gene ambiguous. The germline V and J ends were trimmed by 0 bases and 7 bases, with 13 bases remaining between them. The CDR3 is 16 amino acids. Per germline, CDR1 SGHDN and CDR2 FVKESK. The CDR3 here is CASSQDPFGSNSPLHF. CDR3 nucleotide sequence: TGTGCCAGCAGCCAAGATCCCTTTGGTAGCAATTCACCCCTCCACTTT.

The V and J genes are TRBV7-3 and TRBJ1-2; 11 bases are a match to TRBD1. There are 16 residues in the CDR3. Germline V CDR1 and CDR2: SGHTA, FQGTGA. Unmatched junction bases numbered 8, after V lost 2 bases and J lost 6 bases. The CDR3: CASSLGPGQGADGYTF. The CDR3 DNA follows: TGTGCCAGCAGCTTAGGCCCCGGACAGGGGGCTGATGGCTACACCTTC.

The CDR3 loop is CASSWPDRAHEQYV. CDR3 sequence (DNA): TGTGCCAGCAGTTGGCCGGACAGGGCCCACGAGCAGTACGTC. The chain combines TRBV6-5 with TRBJ2-7; 8 nucleotides line up with TRBD1. Germline lookup yields CDR1 MNHEY and CDR2 SVGAGI. This CDR3 comprises 14 residues. Trimming cost V 4 bases and J 5 bases; bases outside gene matches: 7.

The rearrangement uses TRBV5-5 and TRBJ1-4; 7 bases fit TRBD1. The germline gives CDR1 SGHKS, CDR2 YYEKEE (reference sequence). Trimming cost V 4 bases and J 10 bases; bases outside gene matches: 4. The length of the CDR3 is 12 residues. CDR3 amino acids: CASSPRDRKLFF. The CDR3 DNA reads TGTGCCAGCAGCCCCCGGGACAGAAAACTGTTTTTT.

CDR3 residues: CASSRTGQPSGNTIYF. The CDR3 nucleotides read TGTGCCAGCAGTCGGACAGGGCAACCCTCTGGAAACACCATATATTTT. The chain couples TRBV9 to TRBJ1-3; 8 nucleotides agree with TRBD1. V trimming: 5 bases; J trimming: 0 bases; junction bases outside the gene matches: 7. Per the germline V gene, CDR1 is SGDLS and CDR2 is YYNGEE. The CDR3 loop spans 16 amino acids.

This chain connects TRBV5-4 to TRBJ2-1; maybe TRBD2 (7 bases). The V gene lost 1 base and the J gene lost 7 bases, with 18 bases spanning the gap. Per the germline V gene, CDR1 is SGHNT and CDR2 is YYREEE (reference sequence). The CDR3 contains 16 residues. The CDR3 sequence: CASSLTPPRGGNEQFF. CDR3 nucleotide sequence: TGTGCCAGCAGCTTGACTCCTCCAAGGGGGGGAAATGAGCAGTTCTTC.

This clone was detected only a few times. V and J are TRBV7-3 and TRBJ2-1; D might be TRBD2 (6 bases). V lost 4 bases and J lost 1, with 11 bases in between. This CDR3 comprises 15 residues. Germline V CDR1 and CDR2: SGHTA, FQGTGA. CDR3 in amino acids: CASSSTSSSYNEQFF. The CDR3 nucleotides read TGTGCCAGCAGCTCAACTAGCTCGTCCTACAATGAGCAGTTCTTC.

This clone was picked up one time. The chain combines TRBV5-1 with TRBJ1-1, with 9 bases identical to TRBD1. After removal of 0 bases from V and 6 bases from J, the junction contained 6 bases not matched to a gene. The length of the CDR3 is 15 residues. Germline loops: CDR1 SGHRS, CDR2 YFSETQ. CDR3 sequence reads: CASSLEGQGSAEAFF. The CDR3 bases are TGCGCCAGCAGCTTGGAAGGACAGGGGTCTGCTGAAGCTTTCTTT.

Turning to this clone: The junction and the germline gene differ at one end; a read error may be behind it. The chain uses TRBV7-7 and TRBJ2-5, with 10 bases lining up with TRBD2. Germline V gene lookup returns CDR1 SSHAT and CDR2 FNYEAQ (reference sequence). The CDR3 length is 16 residues. DNA of the CDR3: TGTGCTAGCAGCTTCCAAACTAGCGGGGCCCAAGAGACCCAGTACTTC. This sequence encodes CASSFQTSGAQETQYF.

The chain has TRBV27 and TRBJ1-2, with D unresolved. Germline V gives CDR1 MNHEY, CDR2 SMNVEV (reference sequence). V was pared by 3 bases and J by 2 bases, with 13 bases between. CDR3 size: 15 residues. CDR3 sequence reads: CASSFAPGENYGYTF. For the CDR3, the DNA is TGTGCCAGCAGTTTCGCCCCCGGGGAAAACTATGGCTACACCTTC.

A single count supports this clone. This chain connects TRBV9 to TRBJ1-1; 10 nucleotides agree with TRBD1. Trimming cost V 3 bases and J 11 bases; bases outside gene matches: 7. Germline values: CDR1 SGDLS, CDR2 YYNGEE. This CDR3 region has 13 residues. Written as DNA, the CDR3 is TGTGCCAGCAGCGCCACCGGGACAGGGGCGGCTTTCTTT. It codes for CASSATGTGAAFF.

The chain couples TRBV29-1 to TRBJ2-5; D is undetermined. There are 13 residues in the CDR3. Germline V lookup: CDR1 SQVTM, CDR2 ANQGSEA. The V gene lost 4 bases and the J gene lost 1 base, with 10 bases spanning the gap. The chain's CDR3 is CSVVLQIQETQYF. CDR3 sequence (DNA): TGCAGCGTTGTTTTACAGATCCAAGAGACCCAGTACTTC.

The chain uses TRBV12-3 or TRBV12-4 and TRBJ1-6; D gene ambiguous. Trimming took 2 bases from V and 14 from J, leaving 7 bases between them. This CDR3 has 11 residues. CDR3 residues: CASSLNSALHF. The CDR3 DNA reads as TGTGCCAGCAGTTTAAACTCGGCCCTCCACTTT.

This clone was detected once. The chain uses TRBV5-6 and TRBJ2-5; no definite D call. Trimming pared 2 bases from V and 5 bases from J, leaving 10 bases between. The length of the CDR3 is 13 residues. CDR1 is SGHDT and CDR2 is YYEEEE in the germline V gene. CDR3 DNA sequence: TGTGCCAGCAGCTTCACCGTTGCGGAGACCCAGTACTTC. It translates to CASSFTVAETQYF.